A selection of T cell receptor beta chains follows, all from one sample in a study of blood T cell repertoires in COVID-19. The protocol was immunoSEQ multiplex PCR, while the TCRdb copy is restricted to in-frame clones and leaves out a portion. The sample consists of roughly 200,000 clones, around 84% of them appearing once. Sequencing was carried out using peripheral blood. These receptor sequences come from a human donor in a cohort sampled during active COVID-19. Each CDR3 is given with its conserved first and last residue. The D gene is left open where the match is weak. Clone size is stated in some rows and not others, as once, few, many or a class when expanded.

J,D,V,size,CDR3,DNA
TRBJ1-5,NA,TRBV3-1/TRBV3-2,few,CASSPSLSNQPQHF,TGTGCCAGCAGCCCTAGCCTTAGCAATCAGCCCCAGCATTTT
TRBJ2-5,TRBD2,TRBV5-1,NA,CASSLSPSGTNGETQYF,TGCGCCAGCAGCTTGTCTCCTAGCGGTACAAATGGGGAGACCCAGTACTTC
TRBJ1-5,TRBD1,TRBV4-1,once,CASSQGGTGGGQPQHF,TGCGCCAGCAGCCAAGGGGGTACAGGGGGAGGTCAGCCCCAGCATTTT
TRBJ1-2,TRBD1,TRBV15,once,CATSSATGTGHGYTF,TGTGCCACCAGCAGCGCTACCGGGACAGGGCATGGCTACACCTTC
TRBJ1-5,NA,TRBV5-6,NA,CASSGGVTNQPQHF,TGTGCCAGCAGCGGAGGGGTAACCAATCAGCCCCAGCATTTT
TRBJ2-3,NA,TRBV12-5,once,CASGLYLEDTQYF,TGTGCTAGTGGTTTGTACCTGGAGGATACGCAGTATTTT
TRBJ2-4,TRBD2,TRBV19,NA,CASRRVSGRAVAKNIQYF,TGTGCCAGCAGGAGAGTTAGCGGGAGGGCCGTGGCCAAAAACATTCAGTACTTC
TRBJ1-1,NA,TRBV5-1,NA,CASSAGRTANTEAFF,TGCGCCAGCAGCGCGGGGAGGACGGCGAACACTGAAGCTTTCTTT
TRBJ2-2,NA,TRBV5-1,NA,CASSPEFAGELFF,TGCGCCAGCAGCCCCGAGTTCGCCGGGGAGCTGTTTTTT
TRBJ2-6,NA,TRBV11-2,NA,CASSLWQSGANVLTF,TGTGCCAGCAGCTTATGGCAGTCTGGGGCCAACGTCCTGACTTTC
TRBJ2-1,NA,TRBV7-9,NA,CASSLVGDRTSANNEQFF,TGTGCCAGCAGCTTAGTAGGGGACAGGACTAGCGCCAACAATGAGCAGTTCTTC
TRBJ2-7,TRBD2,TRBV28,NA,CASSFQLAGGSYEQYF,TGTGCCAGCAGTTTCCAACTAGCGGGAGGCTCCTACGAGCAGTACTTC
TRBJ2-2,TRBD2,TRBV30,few,CAWSVRITSGRTNTGELFF,TGTGCCTGGAGTGTTAGGATAACTAGCGGGAGGACGAACACCGGGGAGCTGTTTTTT
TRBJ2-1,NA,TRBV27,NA,CASSLGGVAPYNEQFF,TGTGCCAGCAGTTTAGGAGGGGTGGCCCCCTACAATGAGCAGTTCTTC
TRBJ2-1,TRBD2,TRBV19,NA,CASSPRTSGIANEQFF,TGTGCCAGTAGTCCCAGGACTAGCGGGATTGCCAATGAGCAGTTCTTC
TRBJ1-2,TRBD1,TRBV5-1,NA,CASSLADRGNYGYTF,TGCGCCAGCAGCTTGGCGGACAGGGGTAACTATGGCTACACCTTC
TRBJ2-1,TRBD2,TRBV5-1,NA,CASSRGSGGDNEQFF,TGCGCCAGCAGCCGTGGTAGCGGGGGCGACAATGAGCAGTTCTTC
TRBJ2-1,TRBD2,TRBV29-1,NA,CSVDGREGHEQFF,TGCAGCGTTGATGGGCGGGAGGGGCATGAGCAGTTCTTC
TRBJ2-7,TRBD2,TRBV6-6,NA,CASSYQQSAGYEQYF,TGTGCCAGCAGTTACCAACAGTCAGCGGGATACGAGCAGTACTTC
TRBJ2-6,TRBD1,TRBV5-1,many,CASTSQGDRMKSGANVLTF,TGCGCCAGCACCTCCCAGGGGGATCGAATGAAATCTGGGGCCAACGTCCTGACTTTC
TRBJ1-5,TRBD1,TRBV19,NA,CASSITGTVFNSNQPQHF,TGTGCCAGTAGTATAACCGGGACAGTATTTAATAGCAATCAGCCCCAGCATTTT
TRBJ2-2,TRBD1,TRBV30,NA,CAWVQGAYAGELFF,TGTGCCTGGGTACAGGGGGCGTATGCCGGGGAGCTGTTTTTT
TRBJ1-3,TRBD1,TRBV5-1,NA,CASSLRQGTAGNTIYF,TGCGCCAGCAGCTTGAGACAGGGGACAGCTGGAAACACCATATATTTT
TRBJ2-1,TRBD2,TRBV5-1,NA,CASSLISGSSYNEQFF,TGCGCCAGCAGCTTGATTAGCGGGAGCTCCTACAATGAGCAGTTCTTC
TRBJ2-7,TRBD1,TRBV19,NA,CASSPGTGGDEQYF,TGTGCCAGTAGTCCCGGGACAGGGGGTGACGAGCAGTACTTC
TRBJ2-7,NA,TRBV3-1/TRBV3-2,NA,CASSQGPSYEQYF,TGTGCCAGCAGCCAAGGTCCTTCCTACGAGCAGTACTTC
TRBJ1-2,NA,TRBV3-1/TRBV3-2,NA,CASSQGTVYGYTF,TGTGCCAGCAGCCAAGGGACAGTCTATGGCTACACCTTC
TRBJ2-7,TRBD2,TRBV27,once,CASSLGTSGNYEQYF,TGTGCCAGCAGTTTAGGGACTAGCGGGAACTACGAGCAGTACTTC
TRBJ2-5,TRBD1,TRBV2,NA,CASSDYRGRQETQYF,TGTGCCAGCAGTGATTACAGGGGGCGTCAAGAGACCCAGTACTTC
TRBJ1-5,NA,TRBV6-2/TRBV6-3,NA,CASSYKGNRNQPQHF,TGTGCCAGCAGTTACAAGGGGAACCGCAATCAGCCCCAGCATTTT
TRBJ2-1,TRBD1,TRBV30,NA,CAWSHRERQGYEQFF,TGTGCCTGGAGCCACAGAGAAAGACAGGGTTATGAGCAGTTCTTC
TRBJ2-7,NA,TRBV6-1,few,CASSEGSADSSYEQYF,TGTGCCAGCAGTGAAGGTTCAGCGGACAGCTCCTACGAGCAGTACTTC
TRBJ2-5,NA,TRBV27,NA,CASRPLGQLQETQYF,TGTGCCAGCAGACCACTCGGACAGCTCCAAGAGACCCAGTACTTC
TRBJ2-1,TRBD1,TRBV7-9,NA,CASSHFARDRAFHEQFF,TGTGCCAGCAGCCATTTCGCCAGGGACAGGGCGTTTCATGAGCAGTTCTTC
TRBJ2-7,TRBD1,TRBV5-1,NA,CASRVQGSSYEQYF,TGCGCCAGCAGGGTACAGGGGAGTTCCTACGAGCAGTACTTC
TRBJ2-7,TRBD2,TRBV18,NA,CASSGGLAGPYEQYF,TGTGCCAGCTCAGGGGGACTAGCGGGGCCCTACGAGCAGTACTTC
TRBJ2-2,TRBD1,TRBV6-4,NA,CASRPRTGAPGELFF,TGTGCCAGCCGCCCCCGGACAGGGGCTCCCGGGGAGCTGTTTTTT
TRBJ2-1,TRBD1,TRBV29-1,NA,CSSTGQGVLGQFF,TGCAGCTCCACCGGACAGGGGGTCCTGGGGCAGTTCTTC
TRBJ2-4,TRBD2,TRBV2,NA,CASSEGAGVDLAKNIQYF,TGTGCCAGCAGTGAAGGAGCGGGGGTGGATCTAGCCAAAAACATTCAGTACTTC
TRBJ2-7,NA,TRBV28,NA,CASSLYNRAYEQYF,TGTGCCAGCAGTTTATACAACAGGGCCTACGAGCAGTACTTC
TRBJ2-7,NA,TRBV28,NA,CAAGTYSYEQYF,TGTGCCGCCGGGACATACTCCTACGAGCAGTACTTC
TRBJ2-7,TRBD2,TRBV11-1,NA,CASSPGLVYEQYF,TGTGCCAGCAGCCCGGGACTAGTCTACGAGCAGTACTTC
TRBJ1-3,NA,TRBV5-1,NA,CASSLGGSQGYGNTIYF,TGCGCCAGCAGCTTGGGTGGTTCCCAGGGTTACGGAAACACCATATATTTT
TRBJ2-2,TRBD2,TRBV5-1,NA,CASSPGRAGNTGELFF,TGCGCCAGCAGCCCTGGGCGAGCGGGAAACACCGGGGAGCTGTTTTTT
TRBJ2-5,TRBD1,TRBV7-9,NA,CASSPPLGQGKETQYF,TGTGCCAGCAGCCCACCCCTAGGACAGGGGAAAGAGACCCAGTACTTC
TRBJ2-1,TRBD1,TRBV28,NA,CASSSLGGQGAFF,TGTGCCAGCAGTTCTCTTGGGGGACAGGGAGCGTTCTTC
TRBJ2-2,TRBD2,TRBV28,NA,CAIGAGGPFTGELFF,TGTGCCATCGGAGCGGGAGGGCCATTCACCGGGGAGCTGTTTTTT
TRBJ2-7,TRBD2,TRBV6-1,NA,CASIEASGTSYEQYF,TGTGCCAGCATTGAAGCTAGCGGGACCTCCTACGAGCAGTACTTC
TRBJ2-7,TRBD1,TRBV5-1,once,CASSGTGTGKQYF,TGCGCCAGCAGCGGAACCGGGACAGGGAAGCAGTACTTC
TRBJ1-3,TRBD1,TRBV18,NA,CASSPGTGRLNTIYF,TGTGCCAGCTCACCCGGGACAGGGAGGTTAAACACCATATATTTT
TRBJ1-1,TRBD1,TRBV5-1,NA,CASSETGGFTEAFF,TGCGCCAGCAGCGAGACAGGGGGTTTCACTGAAGCTTTCTTT
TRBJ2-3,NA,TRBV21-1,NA,CASTATRSFTDTQYF,TGTGCCAGCACCGCGACACGTAGTTTCACAGATACGCAGTATTTT
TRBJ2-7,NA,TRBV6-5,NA,CASSPTHTSSYEQYF,TGTGCCAGCAGTCCGACCCATACTAGCTCCTACGAGCAGTACTTC
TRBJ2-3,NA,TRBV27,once,CASSLRQGKDTQYF,TGTGCCAGCAGTTTGCGTCAGGGTAAAGATACGCAGTATTTT
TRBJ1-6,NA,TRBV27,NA,CASRTVTASMHNSPLHF,TGTGCCAGCAGAACTGTGACAGCTTCAATGCATAATTCACCCCTCCACTTT
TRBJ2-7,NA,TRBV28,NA,CASSLKLGEQYF,TGTGCCAGCAGTTTAAAGCTTGGCGAGCAGTACTTC
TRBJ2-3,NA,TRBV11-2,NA,CASSPQVLIAQYF,TGTGCCAGCAGCCCCCAGGTACTTATCGCGCAGTATTTT
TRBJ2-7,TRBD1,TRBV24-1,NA,CATSRQGGYEQYF,TGTGCCACCAGTAGACAGGGCGGCTACGAGCAGTACTTC
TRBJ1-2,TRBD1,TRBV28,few,CASSTRTGGIYGYTF,TGTGCCAGCAGTACAAGGACAGGGGGCATCTATGGCTACACCTTC
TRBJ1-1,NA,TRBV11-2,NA,CASSLGGRMNTEAFF,TGTGCCAGCAGCTTAGGGGGCCGGATGAACACTGAAGCTTTCTTT